This T cell receptor (beta chain) was recorded in a study of T-cell memory formation after mild COVID-19. After removal of 0 bases from V and 2 bases from J, the junction contained 9 bases not matched to a gene. Germline assignment: CDR1 LGHNA and CDR2 YNFKEQ. This CDR3 contains 18 residues. The study, taken as a whole, reports: Shrinking CD4+ clones resided mostly in CM and EM, and CD8+ ones in EMRA. The authors did not confirm SARS-CoV-2 specificity of second-wave clones peaking day 37. Some clones that responded were present in memory (sampled pre-infection), which suggests cross-reactive memory joined.

Each CDR3 protein is one row after TCRdb ran MiXCR on the 5' RACE reads. The table lists around 90,000 distinct CDR3 sequences, 13% of them singletons. A few counts support this clonotype. Its antigen is not identified. The clonotype comes from an adult woman who had mild COVID-19 (a few samples of this study predate the infection). Cell type and time point are not known. Sequencing used PBMCs or a T cell subset sorted from them (not recorded which). The gene calls are TRBV4-2 and TRBJ2-3; the match to TRBD2 covers 9 bases. The CDR3 reads CASSQERGGVPDTDTQYF. The CDR3 nucleotides are TGTGCCAGCAGCCAAGAACGCGGGGGGGTCCCCGACACAGATACGCAGTATTTT.